The clone carrying this T cell receptor beta chain was found a few times. The antigen remains undetermined. Deletions cut 4 bases from V and 6 bases from J, with 19 bases between. Looked up from germline, CDR1 is SNHLY and CDR2 is FYNNEI. The CDR3 loop spans 16 amino acids. PCR involved 60 Vbeta and 13 Jbeta primers. The repertoire was sequenced with immunoSEQ multiplex PCR; TCRdb's copy has only in-frame clones and lacks some. The top ten hold over 12% of the sample, which has some 100,000 clones, approximately 75% seen once. This sample is part of a study of cytomegalovirus exposure and HLA in healthy donors. Background on the study: For the approximately 360 genotyped donors, roughly 81% fell within the Caucasian-associated ancestry cluster.

The study's findings and limits: Per a later analysis, HLA-associated TCR beta chains showed more clonal expansion than other, equally common TCR beta chains. Per a prior analysis, the majority of TCR beta V segments were productive roughly 87% or roughly 30% of the time. Fewer N-insertions (relative to the roughly 730-donor mean) were reportedly seen in an Asian-associated ancestry cluster in a later analysis.

Specimen: PBMCs. The TCR originated in a woman in her 70s in good health and CMV-seropositive. This chain uses TRBV2 with TRBJ1-5, with D possibly TRBD1 on 5 matching bases. The chain's CDR3 is CASSGRFLQVSQPQHF. CDR3 coding DNA: TGTGCCAGCAGTGGTCGTTTTCTACAGGTATCTCAGCCCCAGCATTTT.